The 9 T cell receptor beta chains presented below share a single source sample, sequenced in a study of T cell responses to AZD1222 COVID-19 vaccine (dated by TCRdb to the early 2020s). The time point tag for this specimen amounts to: about 28 days (+/-7) after the second vaccine dose. Library prep was done by the immunoSEQ multiplex PCR assay. Sourced from immuneACCESS, this table was stored by TCRdb with only in-frame sequences that have V and J called. A share of the clones is absent; for the studies checked, an unresolved V gene accounts for under half, and the remainder has no known explanation. This sample comprises tens of thousands of clones, 75% to 95% of them detected only once. 2.5% to 4% of the sample goes to the ten largest clones. The starting material was peripheral blood, obtained 28 days after the second AZD1222 dose. These receptors all stem from an adult who received the AZD1222 COVID-19 vaccine.

The CDR3 nucleotides read TGTGCCAGCACCCGACTAGCGCAAGGCACCGGGGAGCTGTTTTTT. Translated: CASTRLAQGTGELFF. V is TRBV5-6 and J is TRBJ2-2; 8 bases are shared with TRBD2. The CDR3 runs 15 residues. V shed 6 bases and J 4 bases; nucleotides not matched to a gene: 8. Per germline, CDR1 SGHDT and CDR2 YYEEEE. Filled out from reference TRBV5-6 and TRBJ2-2, the complete variable domain reads DAGVTQSPTHLIKTRGQQVTLRCSPKSGHDTVSWYQQALGQGPQFIFQYYEEEERQRGNFPDRFSGHQFPNYSSELNVNALLLGDSALYLCASTRLAQGTGELFFGEGSRLTVL.

CDR3 sequence (DNA): TGTGCCAGCAGCCCCCCCCGGGCACAGGGGGGCCACGAGCAGTACTTC. Its translation is CASSPPRAQGGHEQYF. This rearrangement joins TRBV7-9 to TRBJ2-7, with 8 bases aligning to TRBD1. Germline-derived CDR1 and CDR2 are SEHNR and FQNEAQ (reference sequence). The length of the CDR3 is 16 residues. The V segment lost 5 bases and the J segment 5 bases; nucleotides outside the gene matches: 14.

This chain links TRBV6-5 with TRBJ1-2; D is undetermined. This CDR3 spans 15 amino acids. Germline CDR1 and CDR2: MNHEY and SVGAGI. The ends were cut back, 5 bases at V and 2 bases at J, with 15 bases in the middle. CDR3 in DNA: TGTGCCAGCAGTCTTCGACCGGAATGGAACTATGGCTACACCTTC. Translating it yields CASSLRPEWNYGYTF.

The rearrangement uses TRBV6-2 or TRBV6-3 and TRBJ2-2; D may match TRBD1 or TRBD2 (6 bases each). Trimming shortened V by 2 bases and J by 7 bases, and 11 bases separated the two germline ends. This CDR3 comprises 14 residues. In germline, CDR1 is MNHEY, CDR2 SVGEGT. CDR3 nucleotides: TGTGCCAGCAGTTACCGGGGGCTGGGCGGGGAGCTGTTTTTT. Translation: CASSYRGLGGELFF.

This clone was recorded only once. CDR3 residues: CASSLQGDEQFF. In DNA, the CDR3 is TGTGCCAGCAGTTTACAGGGAGATGAGCAGTTCTTC. This sequence joins TRBV28 and TRBJ2-1; either TRBD1 or TRBD2 may fit D (5 bases each). The V and J ends lost 2 bases and 8 bases respectively, with 7 bases between them. CDR1 MDHEN and CDR2 SYDVKM come from the germline V gene. The CDR3 covers 12 residues. The variable domain in full, completed from reference TRBV28 and TRBJ2-1, reads DVKVTQSSRYLVKRTGEKVFLECVQDMDHENMFWYRQDPGLGLRLIYFSYDVKMKEKGDIPEGYSVSREKKERFSLILESASTNQTSMYLCASSLQGDEQFFGPGTRLTVL.

The rearrangement joins TRBV29-1 to TRBJ2-5; D might be TRBD1 (5 bases). Germline V gene lookup returns CDR1 SQVTM and CDR2 ANQGSEA. This CDR3 is 12 amino acids long. Trimming pared 3 bases from V and 0 bases from J, leaving 5 bases between. CDR3 nucleotide sequence: TGCAGCGTTGAGACAGACCAAGAGACCCAGTACTTC. This sequence encodes CSVETDQETQYF.

The chain's CDR3 is CASSYFGGGATGELFF. The CDR3 DNA reads TGTGCCAGCAGTTACTTCGGCGGGGGGGCCACCGGGGAGCTGTTTTTT. The chain uses TRBV6-2 or TRBV6-3 and TRBJ2-2; 9 bases match TRBD2. The CDR3 is 16 residues long. Germline V gives CDR1 MNHEY, CDR2 SVGEGT. The ends lost 1 base at V and 4 bases at J; junction bases unmatched: 4.

This chain joins TRBV30 and TRBJ1-1; no clear D. The length of the CDR3 is 11 residues. Trimming stripped 0 bases from V and 8 bases from J, with 7 bases between. Germline CDR1 is GTSNPN and CDR2 is SVGIG (reference sequence). CDR3 protein: CAWSVYGEAFF. CDR3 sequence (DNA): TGTGCCTGGAGTGTTTACGGGGAAGCTTTCTTT.

This rearrangement joins TRBV11-3 to TRBJ2-1; 10 positions match TRBD2. J lost 10 bases, V lost 1 base, and 1 base had no gene match. The length of the CDR3 is 13 residues. The germline CDR1 and CDR2 sequences are SGHNT and YENEEA. Written as DNA, the CDR3 is TGTGCCAGCAGCTTAGCTAGCGGGAGAGAGCAGTTCTTC. Its protein is CASSLASGREQFF.